Reported below is one T cell receptor (beta chain). The record originates from a study of OX40 agonist ivuxolimab in advanced cancers. About the study: Each patient was given ivuxolimab into a vein every 2 weeks, at 0.01 to 10 mg/kg. The dose-escalation cohort was just under 85% male, with a mean age of 60 years, ranging roughly 20 to 90.

Method: immunoSEQ multiplex PCR; TCRdb's copy keeps in-frame clones and lacks some. The table records fewer than 65,000 clones, 65% to 85% of them present only once. CDR1 and CDR2 (germline): SGHNT, YENEEA. CDR3 length: 13 residues. The germline V and J ends were trimmed by 4 bases and 4 bases, with 10 bases remaining between them. Patients with autoimmune history or systemic immunosuppression were excluded. The sample here was CD4+ or CD8+ T cells sorted from blood, taken in a trial of the OX40 agonist ivuxolimab. The genes are TRBV11-3 and TRBJ1-1; D not certain. The receptor comes from an adult with an advanced solid tumor such as melanoma, head and neck, liver or kidney cancer. In DNA, the CDR3 is TGTGCCAGCAGCTCCCCCCGCAGCACTGAAGCTTTCTTT. Translating it yields CASSSPRSTEAFF. Full variable domain (rest looked up from reference TRBV11-3 and TRBJ1-1): EAGVVQSPRYKIIEKKQPVAFWCNPISGHNTLYWYLQNLGQGPELLIRYENEEAVDDSQLPKDRFSAERLKGVDSTLKIQPAELGDSAVYLCASSSPRSTEAFFGQGTRLTVV.